This T cell receptor (beta chain) stems from a study of CD8 T cells in ankylosing spondylitis. Molecular-barcoded quantitative 5'-RACE produced these TCR beta libraries. Each CDR3 protein is one row after TCRdb ran MiXCR on the 5' RACE reads. The sample has roughly 490,000 distinct CDR3 sequences, roughly 5.2% seen once; the top ten hold around 3.4%. The V end lost 6 bases, the J end lost 7 bases, and 12 bases lay between the germline ends. Germline loops: CDR1 MNHEY, CDR2 SVGEGT. The CDR3 runs to 12 residues. This clonotype appeared many times. Its cognate antigen is unknown. Study-level points and caveats: There was a TCR beta motif, made of 7 or 8 highly homologous variants, that appeared characteristic of ankylosing spondylitis blood.

What was sequenced was blood, either unsorted or a sorted T cell fraction (not recorded which). V is TRBV6-2 or TRBV6-3 and J is TRBJ1-2; D is ambiguous. This clonotype was sampled from a male donor with ankylosing spondylitis. CDR3 DNA: TGTGCCAGCAGGGAAGACGCCGGTGGCTACACCTTC. Translation: CASREDAGGYTF.